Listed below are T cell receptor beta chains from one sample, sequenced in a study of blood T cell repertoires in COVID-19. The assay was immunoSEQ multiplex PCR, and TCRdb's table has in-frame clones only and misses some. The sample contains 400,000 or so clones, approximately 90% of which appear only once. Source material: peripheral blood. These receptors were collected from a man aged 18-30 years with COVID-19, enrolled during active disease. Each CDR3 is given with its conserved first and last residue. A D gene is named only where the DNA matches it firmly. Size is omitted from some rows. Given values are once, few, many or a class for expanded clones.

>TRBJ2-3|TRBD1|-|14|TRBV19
TGTGCCAGTAGGGACAGGGGAGGTACAGATACGCAGTATTTT
CASRDRGGTDTQYF
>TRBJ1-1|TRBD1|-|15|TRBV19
TGTGCCAGTAGTATAAGTCGACAGGGGAGCGCTGAAGCTTTCTTT
CASSISRQGSAEAFF
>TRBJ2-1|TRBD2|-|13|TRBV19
TGTGCCACTAGCGGGAGCTCCTACAATGAGCAGTTCTTC
CATSGSSYNEQFF
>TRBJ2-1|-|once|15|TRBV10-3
TGTGCCATCAGTGTATCCAGCGGGTCCTACAATGAGCAGTTCTTC
CAISVSSGSYNEQFF
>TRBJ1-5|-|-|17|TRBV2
TGTGCCAGCAGTGAAGTAGTATATAGAAGTGGCAATCAGCCCCAGCATTTT
CASSEVVYRSGNQPQHF
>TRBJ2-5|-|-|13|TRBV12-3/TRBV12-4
TGTGCCAGCAGTCAACTAGCTGAAGAGACCCAGTACTTC
CASSQLAEETQYF
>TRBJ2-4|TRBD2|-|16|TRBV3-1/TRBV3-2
TGTGCCAGCGCCCAAGGGAGGGGCTATAGTATGGACATTCAGTACTTC
CASAQGRGYSMDIQYF
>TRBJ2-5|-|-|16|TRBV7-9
TGTGCCAGCAGCTTAGCTCTAGGGACTGGAGAAGAGACCCAGTACTTC
CASSLALGTGEETQYF
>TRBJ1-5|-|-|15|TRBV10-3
TGTGCCATCAGTGAGTCATCAGGGGCGGCTCAGCCCCAGCATTTT
CAISESSGAAQPQHF
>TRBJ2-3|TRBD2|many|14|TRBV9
TGTGCCAGCAGCCCCAGCGGGAGGCCATATACGCAGTATTTT
CASSPSGRPYTQYF
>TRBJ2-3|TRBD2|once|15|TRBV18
TGTGCCAGCTCACCATCACTAGCGATCACAGATACGCAGTATTTT
CASSPSLAITDTQYF
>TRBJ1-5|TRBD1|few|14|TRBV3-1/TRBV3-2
TGTGCCAGCAGCCTAGGACAGGGGGCCCAGCCCCAGCATTTT
CASSLGQGAQPQHF
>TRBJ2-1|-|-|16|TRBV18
TGTGCCAGCTCACCATGGGTTGAAGAGGGTGGGGATGAGCAGTTCTTC
CASSPWVEEGGDEQFF
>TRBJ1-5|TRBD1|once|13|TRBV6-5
TGTGCCAGCAGAACAGGGGGCGTAGGGCCCCAGCATTTT
CASRTGGVGPQHF
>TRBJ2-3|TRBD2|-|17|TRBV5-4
TGTGCCAGCAGCTTAGGTCTGGAGCGGGAGAGGGGAGATACGCAGTATTTT
CASSLGLERERGDTQYF
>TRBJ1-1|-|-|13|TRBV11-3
TGTGCCAGCAGCTTAGATAACGGGAAAGAAGCTTTCTTT
CASSLDNGKEAFF
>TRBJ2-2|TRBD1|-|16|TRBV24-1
TGTGCCACCAGCGATTCTGGGACAGGAAACACCGGGGAGCTGTTTTTT
CATSDSGTGNTGELFF
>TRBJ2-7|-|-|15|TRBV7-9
TGTGCCAGCAGCCAACCAACGGACACTGCCTACGAGCAGTACTTC
CASSQPTDTAYEQYF
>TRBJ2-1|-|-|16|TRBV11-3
TGTGCCAGCAGCTTACGCTCCATAGCGGATTACAATGAGCAGTTCTTC
CASSLRSIADYNEQFF
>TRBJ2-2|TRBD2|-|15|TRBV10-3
TGTGCCATCAGTGAGTCGAAACTAGCGACCGGGGAGCTGTTTTTT
CAISESKLATGELFF
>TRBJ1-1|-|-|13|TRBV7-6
TGTGCCAGCAGCTACGGGGTGAACACTGAAGCTTTCTTT
CASSYGVNTEAFF
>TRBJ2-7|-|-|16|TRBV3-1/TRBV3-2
TGTGCCAGCAGCCAAGATATAGGGGGGGCCACCTACGAGCAGTACTTC
CASSQDIGGATYEQYF
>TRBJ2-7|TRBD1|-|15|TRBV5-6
TGTGCCAGCAGCTTGCCAGGACAGGGGGTGTACGAGCAGTACTTC
CASSLPGQGVYEQYF
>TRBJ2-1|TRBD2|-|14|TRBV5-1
TGCGCCAGCAGCTTGCGGACTAGCTCCAACGAGCAGTTCTTC
CASSLRTSSNEQFF
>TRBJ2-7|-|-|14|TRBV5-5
TGTGCCAGCAGCTTGGAACATTTACCCTACGAGCAGTACTTC
CASSLEHLPYEQYF
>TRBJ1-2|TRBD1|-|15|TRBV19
TGTGCCAGTAGTATAATGGTAGGGGGCGGCTATGGCTACACCTTC
CASSIMVGGGYGYTF
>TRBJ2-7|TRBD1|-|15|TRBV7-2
TGTGCCAGCAGCGCCCCGGGACAGGGCTCCTACGAGCAGTACTTC
CASSAPGQGSYEQYF